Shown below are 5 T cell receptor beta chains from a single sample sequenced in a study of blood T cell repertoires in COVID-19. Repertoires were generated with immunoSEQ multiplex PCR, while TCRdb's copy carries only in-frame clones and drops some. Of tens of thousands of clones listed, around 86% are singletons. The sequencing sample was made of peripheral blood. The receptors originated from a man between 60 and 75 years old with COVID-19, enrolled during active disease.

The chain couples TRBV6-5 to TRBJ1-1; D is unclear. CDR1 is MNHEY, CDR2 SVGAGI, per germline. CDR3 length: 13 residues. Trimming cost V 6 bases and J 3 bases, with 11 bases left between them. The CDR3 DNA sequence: TGTGCCAGCAGGGAGGGTACAGACACTGAAGCTTTCTTT. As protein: CASREGTDTEAFF.

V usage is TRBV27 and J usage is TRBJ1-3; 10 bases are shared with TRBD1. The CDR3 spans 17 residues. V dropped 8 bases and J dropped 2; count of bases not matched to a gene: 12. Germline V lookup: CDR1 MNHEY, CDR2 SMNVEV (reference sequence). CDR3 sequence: CASGRGTGEKAGNTIYF. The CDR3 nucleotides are TGTGCCAGCGGGAGGGGGACAGGGGAAAAGGCTGGAAACACCATATATTTT.

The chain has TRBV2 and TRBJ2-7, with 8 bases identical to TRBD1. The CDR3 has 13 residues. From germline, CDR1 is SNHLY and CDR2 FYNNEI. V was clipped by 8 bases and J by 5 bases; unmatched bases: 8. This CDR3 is CASGWTGQNEQYF. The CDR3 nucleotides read TGTGCCAGCGGGTGGACAGGGCAGAACGAGCAGTACTTC.

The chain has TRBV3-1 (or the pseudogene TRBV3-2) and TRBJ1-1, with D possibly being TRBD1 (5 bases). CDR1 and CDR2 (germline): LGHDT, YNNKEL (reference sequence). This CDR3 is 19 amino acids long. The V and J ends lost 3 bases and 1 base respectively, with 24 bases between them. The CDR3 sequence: CASSHDSSLTSSKNTEAFF. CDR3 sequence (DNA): TGTGCCAGCAGCCACGACAGTTCACTCACCTCATCCAAGAACACTGAAGCTTTCTTT.

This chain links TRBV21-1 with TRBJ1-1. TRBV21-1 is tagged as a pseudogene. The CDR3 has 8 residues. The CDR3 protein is CASTRAFF. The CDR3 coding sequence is TGTGCCAGCACTAGGGCTTTCTTT.